Described below is a single T cell receptor (beta chain) sequence and its context. What it binds is not known. PCR amplification relied on 60 Vbeta primers (plus 13 Jbeta primers). The assay was immunoSEQ multiplex PCR, and TCRdb's table has in-frame clones only and misses some. Its clone listing holds around 75,000 clones. Trimming took 4 bases from V and 0 from J; bases not matched to a gene: 2. The CDR3 has 15 residues. Per germline, CDR1 MNHEY and CDR2 SVGAGI. These data belong to a study of cytomegalovirus exposure and HLA in healthy donors. Study-level results: In vitro testing confirmed three CMV-associated chains as specific for CMV antigens. Common viral pathogens seemed, in a later analysis, to connect with several of the most significant clusters.

The V call is TRBV6-5, the J call TRBJ2-2; 7 nucleotides match TRBD1. Sequenced material: PBMCs. The clonotype was recovered from a woman aged 55-70 years in good health and CMV-seronegative. The CDR3 nucleotides are TGTGCCAGCAGTTGGGACAGCACGAACACCGGGGAGCTGTTTTTT. This codes for CASSWDSTNTGELFF.